This T cell receptor beta chain was identified during a study of neurological immune-mediated disorders. Whole-study findings and limits: HTLV-1-associated myelopathy had the most TCR clonal expansion, while multiple sclerosis had the least, a level that fell below healthy controls. Subjects shared no identical expanded-clone CDR3 amino acid sequences, suggesting private TCR-beta repertoires in all groups.

A 10-nucleotide random UMI tagged transcripts in template-switch 5'RACE cDNA synthesis. TCRdb re-derived calls from the 5' RACE reads in MiXCR, one entry per CDR3 protein. The sample lists tens of thousands of distinct CDR3 sequences, 10% occurring once. Many counts were recorded for this clonotype. Its antigen is not identified. The germline V gene encodes CDR1 LGHNA and CDR2 YSLEER. This CDR3 spans 15 amino acids. Trimming shortened V by 4 bases and J by 4 bases, and 11 bases separated the two germline ends. The sequence was obtained from a middle-aged woman with HTLV-1-associated myelopathy (HAM/TSP). The sample was PBMCs. This chain links TRBV4-3 with TRBJ2-6; D possibly uses TRBD1 or TRBD2 (5 bases each). The CDR3 loop reads CASSPGRSGANVLTF. For the CDR3, the DNA is TGCGCCAGCAGCCCGGGACGATCCGGGGCCAACGTCCTGACTTTC.